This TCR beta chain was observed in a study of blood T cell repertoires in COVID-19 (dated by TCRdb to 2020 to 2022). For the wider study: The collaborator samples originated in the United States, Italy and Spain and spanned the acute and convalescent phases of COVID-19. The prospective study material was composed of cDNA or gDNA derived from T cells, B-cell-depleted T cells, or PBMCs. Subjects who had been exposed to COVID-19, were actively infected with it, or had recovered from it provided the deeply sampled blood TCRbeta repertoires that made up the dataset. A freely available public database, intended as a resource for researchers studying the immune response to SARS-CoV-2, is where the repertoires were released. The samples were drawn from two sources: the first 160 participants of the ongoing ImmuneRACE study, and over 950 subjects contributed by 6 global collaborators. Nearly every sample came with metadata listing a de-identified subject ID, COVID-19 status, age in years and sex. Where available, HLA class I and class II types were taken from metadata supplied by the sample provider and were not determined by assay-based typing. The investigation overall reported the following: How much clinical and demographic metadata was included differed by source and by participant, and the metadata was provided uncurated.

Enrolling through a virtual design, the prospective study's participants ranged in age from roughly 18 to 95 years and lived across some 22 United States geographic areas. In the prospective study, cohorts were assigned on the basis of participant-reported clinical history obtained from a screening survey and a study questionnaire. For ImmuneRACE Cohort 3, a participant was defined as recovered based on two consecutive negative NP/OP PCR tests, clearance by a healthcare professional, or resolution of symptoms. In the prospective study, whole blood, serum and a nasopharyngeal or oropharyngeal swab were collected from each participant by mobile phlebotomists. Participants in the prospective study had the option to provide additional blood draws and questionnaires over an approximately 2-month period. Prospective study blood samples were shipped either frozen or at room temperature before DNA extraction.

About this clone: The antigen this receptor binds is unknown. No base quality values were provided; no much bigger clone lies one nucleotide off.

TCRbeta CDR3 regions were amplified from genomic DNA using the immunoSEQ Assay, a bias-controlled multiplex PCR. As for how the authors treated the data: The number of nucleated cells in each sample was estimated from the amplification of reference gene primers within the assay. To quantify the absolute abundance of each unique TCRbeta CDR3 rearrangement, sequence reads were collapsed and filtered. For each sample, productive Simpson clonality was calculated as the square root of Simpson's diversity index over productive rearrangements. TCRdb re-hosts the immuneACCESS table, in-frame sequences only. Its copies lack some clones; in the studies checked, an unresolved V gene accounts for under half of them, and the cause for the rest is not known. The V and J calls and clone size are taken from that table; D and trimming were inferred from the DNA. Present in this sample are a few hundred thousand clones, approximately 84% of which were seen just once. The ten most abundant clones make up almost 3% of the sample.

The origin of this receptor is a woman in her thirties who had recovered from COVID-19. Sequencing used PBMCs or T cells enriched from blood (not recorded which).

The CDR3 region has the sequence CASSSREGHYEQYF. Read as DNA, the sequence is TGTGCCAGCAGCTCTCGGGAGGGGCACTACGAGCAGTACTTC. This sequence uses TRBV7-9 and TRBJ2-7; 8 junctional bases match TRBD2. From the cysteine through the phenylalanine, the CDR3 covers 14 amino acids. Kept here is only the CDR3 DNA, which spans 42 bases and is read in frame from base 1. CDR1 SEHNR and CDR2 FQNEAQ were looked up in the germline V gene (reference sequence). Clipping removes 4 bases from V and 3 bases from J, with 5 as the unmatched junction base count.